Listed here is a single T cell receptor (beta chain). The source of the sample is a study of blood T cell repertoires in COVID-19. Measured with immunoSEQ multiplex PCR; TCRdb has only the in-frame clones, and not every one. Of around 85,000 clones in the sample, about 90% were seen once. V was shortened by 4 bases and J by 7 bases, with 14 bases between the two germline ends. The CDR3 totals 15 residues. Germline CDR1 and CDR2: MNHEY and SVGAGI. The sequence came from a woman of 80 years or more with active or convalescent COVID-19. This sequence joins TRBV6-5 and TRBJ1-6; D is possibly TRBD1 (6 bases). The source material was peripheral blood. CDR3 residues: CASSWTVTMNSPLHF. The CDR3 region has the DNA TGTGCCAGCAGTTGGACAGTAACCATGAATTCACCCCTCCACTTT.